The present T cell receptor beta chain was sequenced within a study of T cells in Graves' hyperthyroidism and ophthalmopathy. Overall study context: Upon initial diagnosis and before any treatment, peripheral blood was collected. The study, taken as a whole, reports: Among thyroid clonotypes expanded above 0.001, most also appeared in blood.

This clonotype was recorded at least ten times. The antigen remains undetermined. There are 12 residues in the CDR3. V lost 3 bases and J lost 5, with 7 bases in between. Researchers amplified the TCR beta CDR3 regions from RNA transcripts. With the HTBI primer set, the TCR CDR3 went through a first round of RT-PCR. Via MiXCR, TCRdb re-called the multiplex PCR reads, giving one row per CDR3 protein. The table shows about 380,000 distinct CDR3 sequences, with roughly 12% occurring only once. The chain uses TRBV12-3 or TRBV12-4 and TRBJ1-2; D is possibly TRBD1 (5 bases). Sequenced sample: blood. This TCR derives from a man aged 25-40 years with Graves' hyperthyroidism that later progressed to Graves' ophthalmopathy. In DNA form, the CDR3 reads TGTGCCAGCAGTTTGGGGGTTTATGGCTACACCTTC. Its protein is CASSLGVYGYTF.